This T cell receptor beta chain emerged from a study of blood T cell repertoires in COVID-19. Produced via immunoSEQ multiplex PCR; TCRdb's table is partial and in-frame only. Among about 220,000 clones, roughly 85% were seen once, and the ten largest hold approximately 3.8%. The germline V and J ends were trimmed by 5 bases and 4 bases, with 14 bases remaining between them. In germline, CDR1 is KGHDR, CDR2 SFDVKD. The CDR3 consists of 14 residues. The rearrangement joins TRBV24-1 to TRBJ2-7, with a possible D match to TRBD2 (6 bases). The sequenced sample was PBMCs or T cells enriched from blood (not recorded which). This TCR was recovered from a woman aged 40 to 50 who had been exposed to COVID-19. The CDR3 region has the DNA TGTGCCACCAGTGCCAAAGGGAGGTCTTACGAGCAGTACTTC. This encodes CATSAKGRSYEQYF.